This TCR beta chain originates from a study of cytomegalovirus exposure and HLA in healthy donors. Study conclusions and caveats: Sequencing likely generated an artifact that appeared as a cluster of highly shared sequence variants.

The table lists this clone with a count of one. Its antigen remains unknown. PCR involved 60 Vbeta and 13 Jbeta primers. Authors' methods: In a later analysis, 60 million to 90 million unique TCR beta chains included roughly 11 million shared by two or more donors. Profiled with immunoSEQ multiplex PCR; TCRdb holds only in-frame clones, not every one. Clone size and the V and J calls come from that table; the DNA yielded D and trimming. The sample includes roughly 110,000 clones, almost 70% of them seen just once. Per the germline V gene, CDR1 is SGHVS and CDR2 is FNYEAQ. The CDR3 is made up of 16 amino acids. The V end was cut by 1 base, the J end by 5 bases, with 17 bases between.

What was sequenced was PBMCs. The source is a man aged 30-40 years in good health and CMV-seropositive. The gene calls are TRBV7-6 and TRBJ2-5; D is possibly TRBD2 (7 bases). The chain's CDR3 is CASSLGVAGQGETQYF. CDR3 DNA: TGTGCCAGCAGCTTAGGGGTAGCGGGCCAGGGGGAGACCCAGTACTTC.